The 24 T cell receptor beta chains in this list originate from one sample, sequenced in a study of human T cells and chemical hapten exposure. Stated time point: patch test 3, about 24 weeks after DPC sensitization. Noted treatment: therapeutic diphenylcyclopropenone sensitization with weekly scalp DPC. TCRdb processed the RACE reads anew with MiXCR; each CDR3 protein has one entry. The table has about 120,000 distinct CDR3 sequences, about 11% seen once; the top ten hold more than 2%. The specimen comprised whole blood, sampled in connection with sensitization to the hapten diphenylcyclopropenone (DPC). All receptors come from a woman in her forties or fifties with alopecia areata. Some clones in this sample may be carry-over from other donors' samples.

This clonotype was seen repeatedly, ten times or more. The chain joins TRBV7-2 to TRBJ2-1; D possibly corresponds to TRBD2 (6 bases). Between the trimmed V and J ends, which lost 4 bases and 9 bases, there was a span of 10 bases. This CDR3 has 12 residues. From germline, CDR1 is SGHTA and CDR2 FQGNSA. CDR3 amino acids: CASSSGGFEQFF. Written as DNA, the CDR3 is TGTGCCAGCAGCTCCGGGGGTTTTGAGCAGTTCTTC.

This clonotype was counted between two and nine times. V is TRBV9 and J is TRBJ2-3, with 10 bases matching TRBD1. The CDR3 has 16 residues. V was pared by 4 bases and J by 2 bases, with 7 bases of the junction left unmatched. The V gene's germline CDR1 is SGDLS and CDR2 YYNGEE. The CDR3: CASSPRQGANTDTQYF. CDR3 bases: TGTGCCAGCAGCCCCAGACAGGGGGCGAACACAGATACGCAGTATTTT.

This clonotype was detected many times. This rearrangement joins TRBV4-3 to TRBJ2-5, with 11 bases matching TRBD2. The CDR3 length is 17 residues. The V and J ends lost 3 bases and 5 bases, in that order; junction bases with no gene match: 11. Per the germline V gene, CDR1 is LGHNA and CDR2 is YSLEER. This chain's CDR3 is CASSQLIAGGSGETQYF. The CDR3 bases are TGCGCCAGCAGCCAGTTAATAGCGGGAGGGTCGGGGGAGACCCAGTACTTC.

V and J are TRBV12-3 or TRBV12-4 and TRBJ2-7; D is possibly TRBD1 or TRBD2 (5 bases each). V was trimmed by 4 bases and J by 3 bases, leaving 13 bases between them. The CDR3 length is 14 residues. The DNA for the CDR3 is TGTGCCAGCAGTTCCCGGGACGGGTTCTACGAGCAGTACTTC. This gives the protein CASSSRDGFYEQYF.

This clonotype showed up many times. The chain joins TRBV20-1 to TRBJ2-7, with 7 positions matching TRBD2. Germline-derived CDR1 and CDR2 are DFQATT and SNEGSKA (reference sequence). This CDR3 has 14 amino acids. Unmatched junction bases numbered 12, after V lost 5 bases and J lost 5 bases. The CDR3 nucleotides are TGCAGTGCTCAAAGAGCGGGGATCGGCCACGAGCAGTACTTC. Protein sequence: CSAQRAGIGHEQYF.

About this clonotype itself: The junction shows a germline mismatch at one end, possibly a read error. The chain has TRBV2 and TRBJ2-3; 13 bases agree with TRBD2. CDR3 length: 13 residues. The V gene's germline CDR1 is SNHLY and CDR2 FYNNEI. CDR3 region: CASGTSGIQGGFF. The CDR3 DNA is TGTGCCAGCGGGACTAGCGGGATTCAAGGGGGATTTTTT.

This clonotype was detected only a few times. The chain links TRBV5-1 to TRBJ1-6, with 7 bases lining up with TRBD1. Germline assignment: CDR1 SGHRS and CDR2 YFSETQ. The CDR3 is made up of 15 amino acids. J gave up 6 bases and V 1 base, and 4 bases lay outside the gene matches. The CDR3 reads CASSLIGDSNSPLHF. CDR3 sequence (DNA): TGCGCCAGCAGCTTGATTGGGGACAGTAATTCACCCCTCCACTTT.

This clonotype was seen ten or more times. The chain couples TRBV27 to TRBJ2-5, with D maybe TRBD2 (7 bases). Germline CDR1 reads MNHEY; CDR2 reads SMNVEV (reference sequence). Trimming shortened V by 3 bases and J by 2 bases, and 13 bases separated the two germline ends. The length of the CDR3 is 15 residues. In DNA form, the CDR3 reads TGTGCCAGCAGTTTTAGGGGGGGCCTACAAGAGACCCAGTACTTC. Protein sequence: CASSFRGGLQETQYF.

V gene TRBV7-2 combines with J gene TRBJ1-4, with no clear D. This CDR3 comprises 13 residues. From germline, CDR1 is SGHTA and CDR2 FQGNSA. Trimming pared 5 bases from V and 2 bases from J, leaving 6 bases between. The chain's CDR3 is CASSPRTNEKLFF. CDR3 bases: TGTGCCAGCAGCCCACGGACTAATGAAAAACTGTTTTTT.

The chain joins TRBV25-1 to TRBJ2-7, with TRBD1 matching 9 bases. The ends lost 5 bases at V and 7 bases at J; junction bases unmatched: 21. Per germline, CDR1 MGHDK and CDR2 SYGVNS. CDR3 size: 18 residues. This CDR3 is CASSNRITLGTGPVEQYF. DNA for the CDR3: TGTGCCAGCAGTAATCGGATAACCTTGGGGACAGGGCCGGTAGAGCAGTACTTC.

In its sample, this clonotype was seen many times. The chain uses TRBV29-1 and TRBJ1-6, with D unresolved. The CDR3 sequence is 13 residues long. The germline V gene has CDR1 SQVTM and CDR2 ANQGSEA. Trimming cost V 4 bases and J 0 bases, with 4 bases left between them. CDR3 in amino acids: CSVGSSYNSPLHF. The CDR3 coding sequence is TGCAGCGTTGGTAGCTCCTATAATTCACCCCTCCACTTT. The variable domain in full, completed from reference TRBV29-1 and TRBJ1-6, reads SAVISQKPSRDICQRGTSLTIQCQVDSQVTMMFWYRQQPGQSLTLIATANQGSEATYESGFVIDKFPISRPNLTFSTLTVSNMSPEDSSIYLCSVGSSYNSPLHFGNGTRLTVT.

A few counts support this clonotype. The rearrangement uses TRBV2 and TRBJ2-7, with 10 nucleotides matching TRBD2. This CDR3 spans 16 amino acids. Germline-derived CDR1 and CDR2 are SNHLY and FYNNEI. J was trimmed by 2 bases and V by 10 bases; bases with no gene match: 14. DNA of the CDR3: TGTGCCACCACTCTAAGCGGGGGGGCCATGGCCTACGAGCAGTACTTC. This encodes CATTLSGGAMAYEQYF. Using reference TRBV2 and TRBJ2-7 for the parts outside the CDR3, the full variable domain is EPEVTQTPSHQVTQMGQEVILRCVPISNHLYFYWYRQILGQKVEFLVSFYNNEISEKSEIFDDQFSVERPDGSNFTLKIRSTKLEDSAMYFCATTLSGGAMAYEQYFGPGTRLTVT.

The V gene is TRBV28, the J gene TRBJ2-4, with D perhaps TRBD1 (6 bases). The CDR3 contains 18 residues. The germline gives CDR1 MDHEN, CDR2 SYDVKM. Trimming pared 1 base from V and 0 bases from J, leaving 16 bases between. CDR3 sequence reads: CASSLSNTGWGAKNIQYF. CDR3 coding DNA: TGTGCCAGCAGTTTATCAAATACAGGGTGGGGAGCCAAAAACATTCAGTACTTC.

For this clonotype: Since no conserved phenylalanine or tryptophan closes the CDR3, a read error is the likely cause. This sequence joins TRBV12-5 and TRBJ1-1; D perhaps matches TRBD1 (5 bases). The CDR3 totals 13 residues. The V end was cut by 4 bases, the J end by 5 bases, with 11 bases between. Germline-derived CDR1 and CDR2 are LGHNT and FRNRAP. CDR3 DNA sequence: TGTGCTAGTGGTTCAGGGACGGGGACTGAAGCTTTCTTG. It specifies CASGSGTGTEAFL.

This chain uses TRBV12-3 or TRBV12-4 with TRBJ1-1; 8 bases match TRBD1. V lost 5 bases and J lost 5; bases outside the gene matches: 7. The CDR3 has 14 residues. The CDR3 sequence is CASSVQGAGTEAFF. The CDR3 nucleotides are TGTGCCAGCAGTGTCCAGGGGGCGGGAACTGAAGCTTTCTTT.

The chain joins TRBV5-1 to TRBJ2-1; 9 nucleotides align to TRBD2. The germline V gene has CDR1 SGHRS and CDR2 YFSETQ. The CDR3 runs to 15 residues. V trimming: 4 bases; J trimming: 8 bases; junction bases outside the gene matches: 10. The CDR3 DNA reads TGCGCCAGCAGCGAAGACTGTAGCGGGAGTTATGAGCAGTTCTTC. This encodes CASSEDCSGSYEQFF.

This clonotype was observed a few times. This chain joins TRBV27 and TRBJ2-7; D is tentatively TRBD1 or TRBD2 (5 bases each). The CDR3 runs 14 residues. Germline V gene lookup returns CDR1 MNHEY and CDR2 SMNVEV (reference sequence). V was shortened by 5 bases and J by 4 bases, with 15 bases between the two germline ends. The CDR3 sequence is CASSLGQGVYEQYF. CDR3 nucleotide sequence: TGTGCCAGCAGTCTGGGCCAGGGAGTTTACGAGCAGTACTTC.

In this sample, this clonotype turned up a few times. The chain carries TRBV2 and TRBJ2-3; 9 positions agree with TRBD2. V trimming: 2 bases; J trimming: 5 bases; junction bases outside the gene matches: 8. The germline V gene has CDR1 SNHLY and CDR2 FYNNEI. This CDR3 comprises 16 residues. The CDR3 reads CASSENRAGGQDTQYF. The CDR3 bases are TGTGCCAGCAGTGAAAACCGGGCGGGGGGGCAAGATACGCAGTATTTT.

The CDR3 DNA reads TGTGCCCTAAGGGCGGCATACACTGAAGCTTTCTTT. This gives the protein CALRAAYTEAFF. V is TRBV2 and J is TRBJ1-1; D call uncertain. The V gene's germline CDR1 is SNHLY and CDR2 FYNNEI. The germline V and J ends were trimmed by 11 bases and 3 bases, with 13 bases remaining between them. The CDR3 sequence is 12 residues long.

The chain has TRBV11-1 and TRBJ2-1, with D tentatively TRBD1 (5 bases). Germline lookup yields CDR1 SGHAT and CDR2 FQDESV (reference sequence). V was clipped by 3 bases and J by 8 bases, with 11 bases between them. The CDR3 is 13 residues long. As DNA, the CDR3 is TGTGCCAGCAGCTTTCGAAGGGGTGATGAGCAGTTCTTC. Translated, it gives CASSFRRGDEQFF.

This clonotype was seen only a few times. The chain joins TRBV4-2 to TRBJ1-1, with 8 bases that match TRBD1. CDR1 is LGHNA, CDR2 YNFKEQ, per germline. This CDR3 is 15 amino acids long. The trim removed 1 base at V and 3 bases at J, leaving 4 bases unmatched. CDR3 nucleotide sequence: TGTGCCAGCAGCCAAGGCCCACAGGGGGACACTGAAGCTTTCTTT. Translating it yields CASSQGPQGDTEAFF.

The V and J genes are TRBV29-1 and TRBJ2-3; a weak D match, TRBD2 (5 bases). The CDR3 has 14 amino acids. V lost 0 bases, J lost 1 base, and 8 bases lay in between. Germline CDR1 is SQVTM and CDR2 is ANQGSEA. CDR3 sequence reads: CSVEDPEGTDTQYF. In DNA form, the CDR3 reads TGCAGCGTTGAAGATCCGGAGGGCACAGATACGCAGTATTTT.

This clonotype has ten or more counts. The V and J genes are TRBV10-1 and TRBJ2-7; the D call may be TRBD1 or TRBD2 (5 bases each). Germline-derived CDR1 and CDR2 are WNHNN and SYGVQD (reference sequence). The CDR3 has 12 residues. Deletions cut 6 bases from V and 6 bases from J, with 12 bases between. The CDR3 is CASSEPGSEQYF. The CDR3 coding sequence is TGCGCCAGCAGCGAACCAGGGAGCGAGCAGTACTTC.

This clonotype appeared a few times. The J gene is TRBJ2-7, the V gene TRBV28, with 8 bases matching TRBD2. J was trimmed by 5 bases and V by 3 bases; bases with no gene match: 9. The CDR3 has 15 residues. CDR1 and CDR2 (germline): MDHEN, SYDVKM. CDR3 in amino acids: CASSFSGTSTDEQYF. The DNA of the CDR3 is TGTGCCAGCAGTTTTTCCGGGACTAGTACCGACGAGCAGTACTTC.